A selection of T cell receptor beta chains follows, all from one sample in a study of blood T cell repertoires in COVID-19. The table came from immunoSEQ multiplex PCR; TCRdb's copy has only in-frame clones and leaves some out. The sample lists approximately 50,000 clones, around three quarters occurring once. Sample: peripheral blood. Receptors were obtained from a man between 65 and 85 years old with acute or convalescent COVID-19. The CDR3 runs from the conserved cysteine through the conserved F or W. D genes are given only for firm matches. Expanded clones get a size class; other rows say once, few or many, or leave the size out.

clone_size,j_call,v_call,d_call,cdr3_length,cdr3_aa,cdr3_nt
-,TRBJ2-5,TRBV5-6,TRBD1,15,CASSWGGTGEETQYF,TGTGCCAGCAGCTGGGGTGGGACAGGGGAAGAGACCCAGTACTTC
-,TRBJ2-7,TRBV11-2,TRBD1,16,CASSWGGTGGSYEQYF,TGTGCCAGCAGCTGGGGCGGGACAGGGGGCTCCTACGAGCAGTACTTC
-,TRBJ2-4,TRBV7-2,-,11,CASSRLVIQYF,TGTGCCAGCAGCAGACTAGTTATTCAGTACTTC
-,TRBJ2-2,TRBV4-3,-,16,CASSHAMIANTGELFF,TGCGCCAGCAGCCATGCTATGATCGCGAACACCGGGGAGCTGTTTTTT
-,TRBJ2-1,TRBV6-5,TRBD2,16,CASSYGFASGSNEQFF,TGTGCCAGCAGTTACGGGTTCGCTAGCGGCTCTAATGAGCAGTTCTTC
once,TRBJ2-7,TRBV7-2,TRBD2,15,CASSKKTSGRYEQYF,TGTGCCAGCAGCAAGAAAACTAGCGGGCGCTACGAGCAGTACTTC
-,TRBJ2-1,TRBV29-1,TRBD2,15,CSVVWGTSGGNEQFF,TGCAGCGTTGTGTGGGGAACTAGCGGGGGCAATGAGCAGTTCTTC
-,TRBJ2-6,TRBV27,-,16,CASSLNNPSGANVLTF,TGTGCCAGCAGTTTGAACAACCCCTCTGGGGCCAACGTCCTGACTTTC
-,TRBJ2-3,TRBV25-1,-,13,CASSAAGLDTQYF,TGTGCCAGCAGTGCCGCAGGGTTAGATACGCAGTATTTT
-,TRBJ2-2,TRBV18,-,15,CASSPPNSPTGELFF,TGTGCCAGCTCACCACCCAACTCCCCTACCGGGGAGCTGTTTTTT
-,TRBJ1-2,TRBV27,-,15,CASSLVGQTNYGYTF,TGTGCCAGCAGTTTAGTCGGACAGACGAACTATGGCTACACCTTC
-,TRBJ1-5,TRBV24-1,-,21,CATSDFSKGTPHQYSNQPQHF,TGTGCCACCAGTGATTTCAGTAAAGGGACACCTCATCAATATAGCAATCAGCCCCAGCATTTT